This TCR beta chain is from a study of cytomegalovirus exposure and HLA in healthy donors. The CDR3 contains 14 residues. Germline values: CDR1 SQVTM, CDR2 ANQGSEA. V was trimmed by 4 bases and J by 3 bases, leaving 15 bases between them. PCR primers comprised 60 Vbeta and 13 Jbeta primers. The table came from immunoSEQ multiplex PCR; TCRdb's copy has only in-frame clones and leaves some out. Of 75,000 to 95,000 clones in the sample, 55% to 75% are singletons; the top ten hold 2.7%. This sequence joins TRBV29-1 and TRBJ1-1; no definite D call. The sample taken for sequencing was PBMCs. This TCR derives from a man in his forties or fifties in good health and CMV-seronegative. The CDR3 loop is CSVAPGVRDTEAFF. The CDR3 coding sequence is TGCAGCGTTGCCCCTGGGGTGCGGGACACTGAAGCTTTCTTT.